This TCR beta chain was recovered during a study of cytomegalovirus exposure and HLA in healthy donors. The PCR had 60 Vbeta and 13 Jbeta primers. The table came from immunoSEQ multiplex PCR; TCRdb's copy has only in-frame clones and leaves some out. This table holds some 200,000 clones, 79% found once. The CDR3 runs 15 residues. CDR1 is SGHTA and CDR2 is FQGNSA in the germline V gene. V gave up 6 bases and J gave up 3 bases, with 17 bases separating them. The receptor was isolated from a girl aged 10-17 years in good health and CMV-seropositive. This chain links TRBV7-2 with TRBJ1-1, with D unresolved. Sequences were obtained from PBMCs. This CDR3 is CASRFVAGGDTEAFF. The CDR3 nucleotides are TGTGCCAGCAGGTTCGTCGCAGGAGGAGACACTGAAGCTTTCTTT.